Reported below is one T cell receptor (beta chain). The antigen remains undetermined. Germline V gene data show CDR1 as SQVTM and CDR2 as ANQGSEA. Trimming pared 3 bases from V and 6 bases from J, leaving 22 bases between. The CDR3 spans 16 residues. HTBI primers from iRepertoire and Arm-PCR of CDR3 regions yielded the TCR beta libraries. Using its own MiXCR run on the multiplex PCR reads, TCRdb lists one record per CDR3 protein. Seen here are 390,000 or so distinct CDR3 sequences, approximately 12% observed once, and the top ten hold approximately 17%. Time point of the sample: newly diagnosed GD, antithyroid drugs for less than 3 months. The authors made the TCR library using RNA they extracted from PBMCs. Recruitment took place at an endocrinology department in Xi'an, China. This sample was taken from a study of regulatory T cells in long-lasting Graves disease. The wider study: Prior antithyroid drug treatment in newly diagnosed Graves' patients lasted under 3 months.

Study outcomes and limitations: Favoring TRBV28, TRBJ1-2 and TRBJ2-5 was a feature seen in persistent disease.

These data also featured in a second study, about T cells in Graves' hyperthyroidism and ophthalmopathy. As reported in that work: Blood also held most thyroid clonotypes expanded beyond 0.001.

The V gene is TRBV29-1, the J gene TRBJ2-3; D is undetermined. The sequencing here drew on peripheral blood mononuclear cells (PBMCs), taken at new diagnosis, from a patient treated with antithyroid drugs. The TCR comes from a woman aged 18-30 years with Graves disease. The DNA for the CDR3 is TGCAGCGTTGACTCTGGGCCCGAAGATCGATTGGATACGCAGTATTTT. This sequence encodes CSVDSGPEDRLDTQYF.